Listed here are 2 T cell receptor beta chains from one sample, sequenced in a study of blood T cell repertoires in COVID-19. Produced via immunoSEQ multiplex PCR; TCRdb's table is partial and in-frame only. Here the sample spans 150,000 to 200,000 clones, about 90% being singletons. The sample taken for sequencing was peripheral blood. All receptors derive from a man aged 45-65 years with acute or convalescent COVID-19.

The CDR3 protein is CASSLRREVSYEQYF. CDR3 nucleotide sequence: TGTGCCAGCAGCTTACGGCGGGAGGTTTCCTACGAGCAGTACTTC. The chain is built from TRBV7-8 and TRBJ2-7, with 8 bases that match TRBD2. V dropped 2 bases and J dropped 1; count of bases not matched to a gene: 4. The germline V gene encodes CDR1 SGHVS and CDR2 FQNEAQ. This CDR3 is 15 amino acids long.

J is TRBJ1-1 and V is TRBV27; D is unclear. The CDR3 runs to 13 residues. Looked up from germline, CDR1 is MNHEY and CDR2 is SMNVEV (reference sequence). With 8 bases removed from V and 5 bases from J, the gap between germline ends came to 15 bases. The CDR3 spells CASLRMGRTEAFF. CDR3 sequence (DNA): TGTGCCAGCCTCCGGATGGGGAGGACTGAAGCTTTCTTT.